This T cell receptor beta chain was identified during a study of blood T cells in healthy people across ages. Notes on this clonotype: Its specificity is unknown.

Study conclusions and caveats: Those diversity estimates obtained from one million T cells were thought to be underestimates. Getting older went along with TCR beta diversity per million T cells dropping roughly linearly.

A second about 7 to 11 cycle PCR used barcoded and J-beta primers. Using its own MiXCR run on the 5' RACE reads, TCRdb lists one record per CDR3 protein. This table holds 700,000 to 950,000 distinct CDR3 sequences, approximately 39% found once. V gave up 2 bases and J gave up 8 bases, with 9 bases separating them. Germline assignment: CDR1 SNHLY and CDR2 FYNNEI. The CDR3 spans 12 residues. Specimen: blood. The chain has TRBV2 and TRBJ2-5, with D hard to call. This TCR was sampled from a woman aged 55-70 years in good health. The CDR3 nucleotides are TGTGCCAGCAGTGAAATCAGGCGAACCCAGTACTTC. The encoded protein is CASSEIRRTQYF. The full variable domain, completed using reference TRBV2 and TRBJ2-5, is EPEVTQTPSHQVTQMGQEVILRCVPISNHLYFYWYRQILGQKVEFLVSFYNNEISEKSEIFDDQFSVERPDGSNFTLKIRSTKLEDSAMYFCASSEIRRTQYFGPGTRLLVL.